The 18 T cell receptor beta chains listed next were all sequenced from one sample in a study of PD-1 blockade in classical Hodgkin lymphoma. Generated by immunoSEQ multiplex PCR, the TCRdb table keeps only in-frame clones and is missing some. Of around 9,900 clones listed, roughly 90% were seen once; the top ten hold less than 15%. In every patient, relapse followed autologous stem cell transplantation, while exposure to brentuximab vedotin differed. Source: peripheral blood mononuclear cells (PBMCs), taken at baseline. The receptors come from a human donor with classical Hodgkin lymphoma.

This clone has just a few counts. The rearrangement joins TRBV4-2 to TRBJ2-1, with D possibly being TRBD2 (6 bases). Germline loops: CDR1 LGHNA, CDR2 YNFKEQ. The CDR3 covers 17 residues. Trimming took off 0 bases at V and 2 bases at J, with 14 bases between the two ends. The CDR3: CASSQDPEGDPYNEQFF. Written as DNA, the CDR3 is TGTGCCAGCAGCCAAGATCCGGAGGGAGATCCCTACAATGAGCAGTTCTTC.

The chain uses TRBV27 and TRBJ1-5, with 10 bases identical to TRBD1. CDR3 size: 16 residues. Germline V gene data show CDR1 as MNHEY and CDR2 as SMNVEV (reference sequence). The V segment lost 2 bases and the J segment 11 bases; nucleotides outside the gene matches: 12. The CDR3 loop reads CASSLRRTGGGGAQHF. CDR3 sequence (DNA): TGTGCCAGCAGTTTACGCCGGACAGGGGGTGGTGGGGCCCAGCATTTT.

The chain carries TRBV7-3 and TRBJ2-1, with 8 bases that match TRBD2. This CDR3 is built from 15 residues. Germline trimming cut 4 bases from V and 7 bases from J; bases unmatched to any gene: 9. CDR1 and CDR2 (germline): SGHTA, FQGTGA. The CDR3 protein is CASSYRGGRGNEQFF. The DNA of the CDR3 is TGTGCCAGCAGCTATCGGGGGGGCCGTGGTAATGAGCAGTTCTTC. Based on the CDR3 plus reference TRBV7-3 and TRBJ2-1, the full variable domain is GAGVSQTPSNKVTEKGKYVELRCDPISGHTALYWYRQSLGQGPEFLIYFQGTGAADDSGLPNDRFFAVRPEGSVSTLKIQRTERGDSAVYLCASSYRGGRGNEQFFGPGTRLTVL.

As to this clone: One end of the junction is discordant with germline, which a read error may explain. The chain has TRBV6-9 and TRBJ2-7; 11 bases line up with TRBD2. Looked up from germline, CDR1 is MNHGY and CDR2 is SVAAGI. The CDR3 loop spans 19 amino acids. The CDR3 loop is CAISVEPLAGAGAFDEQYF. CDR3 bases: TGTGCCATCAGTGTGGAGCCACTAGCGGGAGCTGGGGCTTTTGACGAGCAGTACTTC.

The J gene is TRBJ2-1, the V gene TRBV4-1; the match to TRBD2 covers 11 bases. Germline trimming cut 3 bases from V and 8 bases from J; bases unmatched to any gene: 6. CDR1 and CDR2 (germline): MGHRA, YSYEKL. The CDR3 has 15 residues. CDR3 sequence reads: CASSHPLAGADEQFF. The CDR3 nucleotides read TGCGCCAGCAGCCACCCACTAGCGGGAGCCGATGAGCAGTTCTTC.

The rearrangement links TRBV7-3 to TRBJ2-2; maybe TRBD2 (5 bases). CDR1 and CDR2 from the germline V gene are SGHTA and FQGTGA. This CDR3 spans 14 amino acids. V shed 5 bases and J shed 1 base, with 8 bases lying between them. The CDR3: CASSPRGNTGELFF. The CDR3 nucleotides are TGTGCCAGCAGCCCACGGGGGAACACCGGGGAGCTGTTTTTT.

This rearrangement joins TRBV28 to TRBJ2-1, with D tentatively TRBD1 (6 bases). CDR1 MDHEN and CDR2 SYDVKM come from the germline V gene. There are 14 residues in the CDR3. V shed 5 bases and J shed 6 bases, with 14 bases lying between them. The CDR3 sequence is CASSPNREGNEQFF. The CDR3 nucleotides read TGTGCCAGCAGTCCTAACAGGGAAGGCAATGAGCAGTTCTTC.

J is TRBJ1-2 and V is TRBV19; TRBD1 aligns across 7 bases. The germline gives CDR1 LNHDA, CDR2 SQIVND (reference sequence). There are 14 residues in the CDR3. Losses at the gene ends were 3 bases for V and 4 bases for J; bases not matched to a gene: 5. The CDR3, as DNA: TGTGCCAGTAGTATGGTGAACAGGGGCTATGGCTACACCTTC. Amino acids: CASSMVNRGYGYTF.

V usage is TRBV5-1 and J usage is TRBJ1-1; D is unresolved. This CDR3 region has 15 residues. V lost 4 bases to trimming and J lost 4 bases, with 17 bases between them. Germline loops: CDR1 SGHRS, CDR2 YFSETQ. The CDR3 DNA follows: TGCGCCAGCAGCACCCGGCCCCCTGTAAGCACTGAAGCTTTCTTT. Translation gives CASSTRPPVSTEAFF.

Of note for this clone: Other nucleotide sequences in the sample specify the same CDR3. The genes are TRBV18 and TRBJ2-7, with no clear D. Per germline, CDR1 KGHSH and CDR2 LQKENI. The CDR3 runs 12 residues. Trimming removed 3 bases from V and 0 bases from J, with 3 bases in between. As DNA, the CDR3 is TGTGCCAGCTCACCGAGCTCCTACGAGCAGTACTTC. It codes for CASSPSSYEQYF.

The gene calls are TRBV18 and TRBJ1-5, with D possibly TRBD1 on 6 matching bases. The CDR3 length is 16 residues. V dropped 3 bases and J dropped 2 bases, with 14 bases sitting between them. In germline, CDR1 is KGHSH, CDR2 LQKENI. The CDR3 loop reads CASSPRGQQGNQPQHF. CDR3 bases: TGTGCCAGCTCACCCCGGGGACAACAGGGCAATCAGCCCCAGCATTTT.

The chain is built from TRBV27 and TRBJ1-2, with TRBD1 matching 9 bases. Per the germline V gene, CDR1 is MNHEY and CDR2 is SMNVEV (reference sequence). CDR3 size: 14 residues. Losses at the gene ends were 2 bases for V and 4 bases for J; bases not matched to a gene: 2. CDR3 loop: CASSLGQGPYGYTF. CDR3 sequence (DNA): TGTGCCAGCAGTTTAGGACAGGGGCCCTATGGCTACACCTTC.

This clone has only one observation. The chain couples TRBV6-4 to TRBJ2-1; D tentatively fits TRBD1 or TRBD2 (6 bases each). Deletions cut 5 bases from V and 1 base from J, with 18 bases between. This CDR3 is built from 17 residues. Germline V gene sequence: CDR1 MRHNA, CDR2 SNTAGT. Written as DNA, the CDR3 is TGTGCCAGCAGTCCTACGATGGGGGCGGGATCCTACAATGAGCAGTTCTTC. As protein: CASSPTMGAGSYNEQFF.

The V and J genes are TRBV5-3 and TRBJ1-5; TRBD1 aligns across 10 bases. TRBV5-3 falls under the ORF class, with uncertain function. With V trimmed by 4 bases and J by 5 bases, 0 bases remained unmatched. This CDR3 comprises 13 residues. The CDR3: CARSDRGHQPQHF. The CDR3 nucleotides are TGTGCCAGAAGCGACAGGGGGCATCAGCCCCAGCATTTT.

In regard to this clone: Germline is not matched at one junction end, which may reflect a read error. V gene TRBV10-1 combines with J gene TRBJ2-7; 8 nucleotides agree with TRBD2. The CDR3 runs 15 residues. The germline CDR1 and CDR2 sequences are WNHNN and SYGVQD (reference sequence). In nucleotides, the CDR3 is TGCGCCAGCGGTGAGTCTCGGGGACTAGACTACGAGCAGTACTTC. It encodes CASGESRGLDYEQYF.

The chain has TRBV6-1 and TRBJ1-1, with D perhaps matching TRBD1 (6 bases). CDR3 length: 14 amino acids. Trimming removed 2 bases at V and 10 bases at J, with 17 bases between. Germline V gene lookup returns CDR1 MNHNS and CDR2 SASEGT. DNA of the CDR3: TGTGCCAGCAGTGAAAGGGGGATGAGGGGTAGAGCTTTCTTT. It translates to CASSERGMRGRAFF.

The chain joins TRBV1 to TRBJ1-5; TRBD1 is the table's D call and was not checked against the DNA. TRBV1 is recorded as a pseudogene. CDR3 length equals 17 residues. The CDR3 region has the DNA TGCACCAGCAGCCAATCGGGCAGGGGGCTTCAGGATCAGCCCCAGCATTTT. Encoded protein: CTSSQSGRGLQDQPQHF.

The rearrangement uses TRBV27 and TRBJ2-1; 7 positions agree with TRBD2. CDR3 length equals 14 residues. The V gene end was trimmed by 5 bases and the J gene end by 4 bases; junction bases not matched to a gene: 5. The germline V gene encodes CDR1 MNHEY and CDR2 SMNVEV (reference sequence). Here the CDR3 DNA reads TGTGCCAGCAGTCTTTTAGCGGGTTACAATGAGCAGTTCTTC. This sequence encodes CASSLLAGYNEQFF.